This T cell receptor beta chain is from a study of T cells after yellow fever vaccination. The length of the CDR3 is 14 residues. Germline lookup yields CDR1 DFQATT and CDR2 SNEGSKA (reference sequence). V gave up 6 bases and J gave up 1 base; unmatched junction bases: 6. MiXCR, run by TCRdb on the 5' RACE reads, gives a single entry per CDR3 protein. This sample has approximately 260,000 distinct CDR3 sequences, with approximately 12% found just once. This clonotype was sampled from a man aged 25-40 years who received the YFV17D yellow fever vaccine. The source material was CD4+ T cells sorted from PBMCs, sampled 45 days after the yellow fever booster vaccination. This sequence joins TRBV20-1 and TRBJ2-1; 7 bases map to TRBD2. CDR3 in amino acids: CSAAREASYNEQFF. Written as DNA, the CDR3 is TGCAGTGCGGCTCGGGAGGCTTCCTACAATGAGCAGTTCTTC.